These 29 T cell receptor beta chains share one sample of origin, sequenced in a study of blood T cell repertoires in COVID-19. TCRdb's table, derived via immunoSEQ multiplex PCR, lists solely in-frame clones and lacks some. The table lists approximately 150,000 clones, 80% of them singletons, with 3.5% in the top ten. Input material: peripheral blood. The receptors here all came from a man in his 70s who had recovered from COVID-19.

In this sample, this clone turned up a few times. The chain recombines TRBV7-9 with TRBJ1-1; 10 nucleotides agree with TRBD1. This CDR3 contains 14 residues. The germline gives CDR1 SEHNR, CDR2 FQNEAQ (reference sequence). The V and J ends lost 3 bases and 7 bases, in that order; junction bases with no gene match: 5. The CDR3 DNA reads as TGTGCCAGCAGCTTCTCGGGACAGGGGATTGAAGCTTTCTTT. Amino acids: CASSFSGQGIEAFF.

This clone appeared once. This chain connects TRBV29-1 to TRBJ1-1; TRBD1 is a possible D gene (6 bases). This CDR3 is 13 amino acids long. The germline V gene encodes CDR1 SQVTM and CDR2 ANQGSEA. The ends were cut back, 5 bases at V and 1 base at J, with 11 bases in the middle. The CDR3 sequence: CSVLQGTNTEAFF. As DNA, the CDR3 is TGCAGCGTTTTACAGGGTACGAACACTGAAGCTTTCTTT.

The genes are TRBV11-2 and TRBJ2-7; D may be TRBD2 (5 bases). Between the trimmed V and J ends, which lost 3 bases and 5 bases, there was a span of 20 bases. The germline V gene encodes CDR1 SGHAT and CDR2 FQNNGV. This CDR3 spans 16 amino acids. CDR3: CASSFWSPERRHEQYF. CDR3 bases: TGTGCCAGCAGCTTCTGGAGCCCGGAGCGGCGCCACGAGCAGTACTTC.

V gene TRBV13 combines with J gene TRBJ2-7; weak D call: TRBD2 (5 bases). The ends were cut back, 5 bases at V and 10 bases at J, with 15 bases in the middle. The CDR3 extends over 12 amino acids. Per germline, CDR1 PRHDT and CDR2 FYEKMQ (reference sequence). Here the CDR3 DNA reads TGTGCCAGCAGCGTTGGACTCTCCCTCCAGTACTTC. Translated: CASSVGLSLQYF. The variable domain in full, completed from reference TRBV13 and TRBJ2-7, reads AAGVIQSPRHLIKEKRETATLKCYPIPRHDTVYWYQQGPGQDPQFLISFYEKMQSDKGSIPDRFSAQQFSDYHSELNMSSLELGDSALYFCASSVGLSLQYFGPGTRLTVT.

The rearrangement joins TRBV18 to TRBJ2-4, with 7 bases that match TRBD2. Germline V gene data show CDR1 as KGHSH and CDR2 as LQKENI. Germline trimming cut 0 bases from V and 0 bases from J; bases unmatched to any gene: 5. This CDR3 region has 17 residues. CDR3 amino acids: CASSPPKAGAAKNIQYF. CDR3 coding DNA: TGTGCCAGCTCACCACCTAAGGCGGGAGCAGCCAAAAACATTCAGTACTTC.

The rearrangement joins TRBV18 to TRBJ2-1; 7 nucleotides agree with TRBD2. J lost 6 bases, V lost 3 bases, and 11 bases had no gene match. CDR1 is KGHSH and CDR2 is LQKENI in the germline V gene. The CDR3 extends over 16 amino acids. The CDR3 loop reads CASSPPRAGEGNEQFF. The CDR3 DNA reads TGTGCCAGCTCACCCCCCCGGGCGGGAGAGGGCAATGAGCAGTTCTTC.

About this clone itself: This specimen includes other DNA sequences encoding the same CDR3. The chain links TRBV7-9 to TRBJ2-5; no firm D call. Looked up from germline, CDR1 is SEHNR and CDR2 is FQNEAQ (reference sequence). The CDR3 is 13 amino acids. V dropped 1 base and J dropped 2 bases, with 5 bases sitting between them. In DNA form, the CDR3 reads TGTGCCAGCAGCTTAGTTGCGCAAGAGACCCAGTACTTC. This encodes CASSLVAQETQYF. The full variable domain, with the rest looked up from reference TRBV7-9 and TRBJ2-5, is DTGVSQNPRHKITKRGQNVTFRCDPISEHNRLYWYRQTLGQGPEFLTYFQNEAQLEKSRLLSDRFSAERPKGSFSTLEIQRTEQGDSAMYLCASSLVAQETQYFGPGTRLLVL.

This chain uses TRBV9 with TRBJ2-7; 7 bases match TRBD1. V gave up 3 bases and J gave up 2 bases; unmatched junction bases: 5. The CDR3 length is 14 residues. CDR1 is SGDLS and CDR2 is YYNGEE in the germline V gene. The DNA of the CDR3 is TGTGCCAGCAGCGAGGGGGACAGAACCTACGAGCAGTACTTC. Translation gives CASSEGDRTYEQYF.

The chain couples TRBV13 to TRBJ2-3; D not certain. Germline-derived CDR1 and CDR2 are PRHDT and FYEKMQ (reference sequence). V lost 5 bases and J 4 bases, leaving 4 bases between the germline ends. The CDR3 extends over 11 amino acids. The DNA for the CDR3 is TGTGCCAGCAGCACAGCAGATACGCAGTATTTT. Its protein product is CASSTADTQYF.

The CDR3 region has the DNA TGTGCCACCAGCAGGACTGCAGTTGACAAACTGTTTTTT. This codes for CATSRTAVDKLFF. This rearrangement joins TRBV15 to TRBJ1-4, with D unclear. Germline CDR1 is LNHNV and CDR2 is YYDKDF (reference sequence). The CDR3 is 13 residues long. V lost 3 bases to trimming and J lost 11 bases, with 13 bases between them.

This rearrangement joins TRBV5-1 to TRBJ2-7; a possible D gene is TRBD1 (5 bases). From germline, CDR1 is SGHRS and CDR2 YFSETQ. The CDR3 loop spans 14 amino acids. The V gene lost 1 base and the J gene lost 1 base, with 9 bases spanning the gap. CDR3 in amino acids: CASSLLYRSYEQYF. Here the CDR3 DNA reads TGCGCCAGCAGCTTGTTATACAGGTCCTACGAGCAGTACTTC.

The chain employs TRBV7-9 and TRBJ2-2, with TRBD1 identical over 7 bases. The CDR3 runs 15 residues. V was clipped by 0 bases and J by 5 bases; unmatched bases: 3. Looked up from germline, CDR1 is SEHNR and CDR2 is FQNEAQ (reference sequence). The CDR3 DNA follows: TGTGCCAGCAGCTTAGCGGGACAGACAACCGGGGAGCTGTTTTTT. It translates to CASSLAGQTTGELFF.

This CDR3 reads CASSIEGGGEIHGELFF. In DNA, the CDR3 is TGTGCCAGTAGTATCGAGGGGGGAGGGGAAATTCACGGGGAGCTGTTTTTT. V and J are TRBV19 and TRBJ2-2; tentative D call: TRBD2 (7 bases). Trimming shortened V by 3 bases and J by 7 bases, and 21 bases separated the two germline ends. The CDR3 is 17 residues long. CDR1 and CDR2 (germline): LNHDA, SQIVND (reference sequence).

The chain employs TRBV9 and TRBJ1-3; no definite D call. The V end lost 2 bases, the J end lost 4 bases, and 10 bases lay between the germline ends. CDR3 length: 14 residues. CDR1 and CDR2 from the germline V gene are SGDLS and YYNGEE. Written as DNA, the CDR3 is TGTGCCAGCAGCGTTCGGGGTGAAGGAAACACCATATATTTT. Its translation: CASSVRGEGNTIYF.

This clone has a single count. The rearrangement joins TRBV6-5 to TRBJ1-1, with 8 bases identical to TRBD1. Germline V gene lookup returns CDR1 MNHEY and CDR2 SVGAGI. This CDR3 is 14 amino acids long. Trimming took 6 bases from V and 8 from J; bases not matched to a gene: 11. The CDR3, as DNA: TGTGCCAGCAGCTTGACAGGGGCGACCCTAGAAGCTTTCTTT. This encodes CASSLTGATLEAFF.

This chain links TRBV5-1 with TRBJ1-5; tentative D call: TRBD1 (5 bases). Per the germline V gene, CDR1 is SGHRS and CDR2 is YFSETQ. The CDR3 is 14 amino acids. Trimming cost V 4 bases and J 2 bases, with 10 bases left between them. The CDR3 sequence: CASSPGGGNQPQHF. The CDR3 DNA is TGCGCCAGCAGCCCCGGAGGGGGCAATCAGCCCCAGCATTTT.

The chain combines TRBV19 with TRBJ2-5; weak D call: TRBD1 (6 bases). Germline CDR1 LNHDA, CDR2 SQIVND (reference sequence). The V end was cut by 9 bases, the J end by 4 bases, with 9 bases between. The CDR3 extends over 11 amino acids. CDR3 loop: CASLQGETQYF. The DNA of the CDR3 is TGTGCCAGCCTACAGGGAGAGACCCAGTACTTC.

J is TRBJ2-1 and V is TRBV18; 7 positions agree with TRBD2. The CDR3 is 15 residues long. Per the germline V gene, CDR1 is KGHSH and CDR2 is LQKENI. The junction had 6 bases not matched to a gene; V was cut back by 3 bases and J by 4 bases. The CDR3 loop is CASSPDGAGYNEQFF. The CDR3 DNA sequence: TGTGCCAGCTCACCGGACGGAGCGGGATACAATGAGCAGTTCTTC. The full variable domain, completed using reference TRBV18 and TRBJ2-1, is NAGVMQNPRHLVRRRGQEARLRCSPMKGHSHVYWYRQLPEEGLKFMVYLQKENIIDESGMPKERFSAEFPKEGPSILRIQQVVRGDSAAYFCASSPDGAGYNEQFFGPGTRLTVL.

The V call is TRBV2, the J call TRBJ2-3; 12 positions agree with TRBD2. CDR1 and CDR2 (germline): SNHLY, FYNNEI. CDR3 length: 15 amino acids. The junction had 2 bases not matched to a gene; V was cut back by 5 bases and J by 2 bases. The CDR3 is CASSWTSGTTDTQYF. The CDR3 region has the DNA TGTGCCAGCAGTTGGACTAGCGGGACCACAGATACGCAGTATTTT.

This chain uses TRBV5-1 with TRBJ2-5; D call uncertain. Germline values: CDR1 SGHRS, CDR2 YFSETQ. There are 14 residues in the CDR3. V lost 0 bases and J lost 1, with 7 bases in between. The CDR3 reads CASSLGHTQETQYF. The DNA of the CDR3 is TGCGCCAGCAGCTTGGGACATACCCAAGAGACCCAGTACTTC.

Here the CDR3 reads CASRGTANEKLFF. Here the CDR3 DNA reads TGTGCCAGCAGGGGGACTGCTAATGAAAAACTGTTTTTT. The J gene is TRBJ1-4, the V gene TRBV6-5; tentatively, D is TRBD1 (5 bases). CDR1 is MNHEY and CDR2 is SVGAGI in the germline V gene. V lost 6 bases, J lost 3 bases, and 8 bases lay in between. There are 13 residues in the CDR3.

The genes are TRBV27 and TRBJ1-1, with D possibly matching TRBD1 (5 bases). The CDR3 has 16 amino acids. The V end lost 5 bases, the J end lost 0 bases, and 16 bases lay between the germline ends. Germline V CDR1 and CDR2: MNHEY, SMNVEV (reference sequence). DNA of the CDR3: TGTGCCAGCAGTCCGCGGACGGACATTATGAACACTGAAGCTTTCTTT. It yields the protein CASSPRTDIMNTEAFF.

The table lists this clone with a few counts. The genes are TRBV6-1 and TRBJ2-5, with D possibly being TRBD2 (6 bases). V was shortened by 2 bases and J by 1 base, with 14 bases between the two germline ends. Germline CDR1 is MNHNS and CDR2 is SASEGT. The CDR3 runs to 16 residues. The CDR3 sequence: CASSEWGEYLQETQYF. In nucleotides, the CDR3 is TGTGCCAGCAGTGAATGGGGGGAGTACCTCCAAGAGACCCAGTACTTC.

The chain joins TRBV7-2 to TRBJ2-2; D gene ambiguous. V was cut by 6 bases and J by 6 bases, with 17 bases left in between. The CDR3 is 15 amino acids. From germline, CDR1 is SGHTA and CDR2 FQGNSA. The CDR3 bases are TGTGCCAGCAGTTATTACCTAGGATCTCCCGGGGAGCTGTTTTTT. As protein: CASSYYLGSPGELFF. The whole variable domain, filled in from reference TRBV7-2 and TRBJ2-2, reads GAGVSQSPSNKVTEKGKDVELRCDPISGHTALYWYRQSLGQGLEFLIYFQGNSAPDKSGLPSDRFSAERTGGSVSTLTIQRTQQEDSAVYLCASSYYLGSPGELFFGEGSRLTVL.

This clone appeared once. This chain uses TRBV2 with TRBJ2-4; possible D gene TRBD1, 5 bases. Germline values: CDR1 SNHLY, CDR2 FYNNEI. Trimming removed 2 bases from V and 8 bases from J, with 13 bases in between. The CDR3 is made up of 14 amino acids. CDR3 sequence reads: CASSESQGIDIQYF. CDR3 DNA sequence: TGTGCCAGCAGTGAATCCCAGGGTATAGACATTCAGTACTTC.

The V call is TRBV7-9, the J call TRBJ2-1; D is undetermined. Per the germline V gene, CDR1 is SEHNR and CDR2 is FQNEAQ (reference sequence). CDR3 length: 17 residues. Trimming pared 5 bases from V and 8 bases from J, leaving 25 bases between. DNA of the CDR3: TGTGCCAGCAGCCACGCGGTGAGCTACTACCCTTTGTATGAGCAGTTCTTC. Translating it yields CASSHAVSYYPLYEQFF. Using reference TRBV7-9 and TRBJ2-1 for the parts outside the CDR3, the full variable domain is DTGVSQNPRHKITKRGQNVTFRCDPISEHNRLYWYRQTLGQGPEFLTYFQNEAQLEKSRLLSDRFSAERPKGSFSTLEIQRTEQGDSAMYLCASSHAVSYYPLYEQFFGPGTRLTVL.

V is TRBV2 and J is TRBJ1-4; 9 nucleotides match TRBD1. The V gene's germline CDR1 is SNHLY and CDR2 FYNNEI. The CDR3 is 15 residues long. The V segment lost 3 bases and the J segment 4 bases; nucleotides outside the gene matches: 3. Here the CDR3 reads CASSDGDRVNEKLFF. Written as DNA, the CDR3 is TGTGCCAGCAGTGATGGGGACAGGGTTAATGAAAAACTGTTTTTT.

The chain uses TRBV30 and TRBJ1-1, with TRBD1 as a possible D gene (5 bases). Germline CDR1 reads GTSNPN; CDR2 reads SVGIG (reference sequence). This CDR3 has 12 residues. V lost 6 bases, J lost 10 bases, and 18 bases lay in between. CDR3: CACIPQGSGAFF. Here the CDR3 DNA reads TGTGCCTGTATCCCTCAGGGTTCTGGAGCTTTCTTT.

The rearrangement uses TRBV4-1 and TRBJ2-3; 9 nucleotides line up with TRBD2. CDR1 is MGHRA and CDR2 is YSYEKL in the germline V gene. V lost 1 base to trimming and J lost 8 bases; unmatched junction nucleotides: 10. The CDR3 consists of 16 residues. The CDR3 spells CASSQGMLAGSATQYF. In DNA, the CDR3 is TGCGCCAGCAGCCAAGGAATGCTAGCGGGGTCGGCTACGCAGTATTTT.